This entry lists 19 T cell receptor beta chains sequenced from one sample in a study of T cell responses to AZD1222 COVID-19 vaccine. Profiled with immunoSEQ multiplex PCR; TCRdb holds only in-frame clones, not every one. The sample lists some 120,000 clones, 75% to 95% occurring once. The sequences come from peripheral blood, collected 28 days after the second dose of the MenACWY control vaccine. The receptors stem from an adult who received the MenACWY meningococcal vaccine as a control.

V is TRBV21-1 and J is TRBJ2-2; the D segment call TRBD2 is taken from the table without a DNA check. TRBV21-1 is a pseudogene segment. This CDR3 has 20 amino acids. DNA for the CDR3: TGTGCCAGCAGCAAAGATGGGGCGCCCGGACTAGCGCGGAATACCGGGGAGCTGTTTTTT. Amino acid sequence: CASSKDGAPGLARNTGELFF.

The chain combines TRBV3-1 (or the pseudogene TRBV3-2) with TRBJ2-3; maybe TRBD2 (6 bases). The CDR3 totals 15 residues. Germline CDR1 is LGHDT and CDR2 is YNNKEL (reference sequence). Trimming took off 4 bases at V and 6 bases at J, with 17 bases between the two ends. The DNA for the CDR3 is TGTGCCAGCAGCCCCCTGGGACTCCTACTCGATACGCAGTATTTT. This gives the protein CASSPLGLLLDTQYF.

This clone has just a few counts. This sequence joins TRBV7-9 and TRBJ2-2, with D tentatively TRBD1 or TRBD2 (5 bases each). Germline CDR1 reads SEHNR; CDR2 reads FQNEAQ (reference sequence). The CDR3 length is 14 residues. Trimming stripped 11 bases from V and 2 bases from J, with 15 bases between. The CDR3 loop reads CAHDTGTNTGELFF. The CDR3, as DNA: TGTGCCCATGATACCGGGACCAACACCGGGGAGCTGTTTTTT.

V usage is TRBV10-2 and J usage is TRBJ2-1, with D perhaps TRBD1 (6 bases). Germline CDR1 WSHSY, CDR2 SAAADI. The V end was cut by 6 bases, the J end by 5 bases, with 17 bases between. The CDR3 is made up of 15 amino acids. CDR3: CASRDRQLGHNEQFF. DNA for the CDR3: TGCGCCAGCAGGGACAGACAGCTGGGTCACAATGAGCAGTTCTTC.

This chain joins TRBV5-1 and TRBJ2-7; 11 positions agree with TRBD1. The germline V gene has CDR1 SGHRS and CDR2 YFSETQ. CDR3 length equals 15 residues. The ends lost 2 bases at V and 2 bases at J; junction bases unmatched: 3. This CDR3 reads CASSFGTGGAYEQYF. CDR3 nucleotide sequence: TGCGCCAGCAGCTTCGGGACAGGGGGGGCCTACGAGCAGTACTTC.

The V call is TRBV18, the J call TRBJ2-5; possibly TRBD1 for D (7 bases). Trimming removed 2 bases from V and 4 bases from J, with 11 bases in between. This CDR3 spans 14 amino acids. Per the germline V gene, CDR1 is KGHSH and CDR2 is LQKENI. CDR3 coding DNA: TGTGCCAGCTCACCAATGCAGGGGGGAGAGACCCAGTACTTC. It encodes CASSPMQGGETQYF.

This clone was detected only once. CDR3 nucleotides: TGTGCCAGCAGTTTATACCGCCTGACGGACAGGGGGCTTACTGAAGCTTTCTTT. Its protein is CASSLYRLTDRGLTEAFF. The V gene is TRBV28, the J gene TRBJ1-1, with 11 bases fitting TRBD1. The CDR3 spans 18 residues. Per germline, CDR1 MDHEN and CDR2 SYDVKM. Trimming cost V 1 base and J 5 bases; bases outside gene matches: 12.

The chain links TRBV4-2 to TRBJ2-7, with 7 positions matching TRBD2. CDR1 LGHNA and CDR2 YNFKEQ come from the germline V gene. V lost 4 bases and J lost 2; bases outside the gene matches: 11. This CDR3 comprises 16 residues. CDR3: CASSLGGAENPYEQYF. CDR3 coding DNA: TGTGCCAGCAGCCTGGGAGGGGCCGAGAACCCCTACGAGCAGTACTTC.

The rearrangement joins TRBV7-8 to TRBJ1-5, with TRBD1 matching 7 bases. The junction had 6 bases not matched to a gene; V was cut back by 4 bases and J by 0 bases. The CDR3 spans 16 residues. CDR1 and CDR2 (germline): SGHVS, FQNEAQ. DNA of the CDR3: TGTGCCAGCAGCTCCGACAGGGATCTTAGCAATCAGCCCCAGCATTTT. Translated: CASSSDRDLSNQPQHF.

The chain couples TRBV28 to TRBJ1-6; D is perhaps TRBD1 (6 bases). CDR3 size: 17 residues. The germline V gene encodes CDR1 MDHEN and CDR2 SYDVKM. The V end lost 9 bases, the J end lost 2 bases, and 20 bases lay between the germline ends. For the CDR3, the DNA is TGTGCCAGTGCGTCACTTGTAGGGGGGACCTATAATTCACCCCTCCACTTT. This codes for CASASLVGGTYNSPLHF.

The chain combines TRBV2 with TRBJ2-1, with TRBD2 matching over 13 bases. The CDR3 is 19 residues long. Germline CDR1 SNHLY, CDR2 FYNNEI. Germline trimming cut 8 bases from V and 0 bases from J; bases unmatched to any gene: 13. CDR3 in amino acids: CASSNQGLAGTSSYNEQFF. Written as DNA, the CDR3 is TGTGCCAGCTCAAACCAGGGACTAGCGGGGACAAGCTCCTACAATGAGCAGTTCTTC.

The chain uses TRBV28 and TRBJ1-2, with D perhaps TRBD1 (6 bases). Looked up from germline, CDR1 is MDHEN and CDR2 is SYDVKM. The CDR3 spans 14 residues. V was clipped by 7 bases and J by 1 base, with 13 bases between them. The CDR3 sequence: CASKGDFLNYGYTF. The CDR3 coding sequence is TGTGCCAGCAAGGGGGACTTTCTTAACTATGGCTACACCTTC.

This chain links TRBV11-2 with TRBJ1-5; 7 bases match TRBD1. CDR1 is SGHAT and CDR2 is FQNNGV in the germline V gene. The ends lost 4 bases at V and 0 bases at J; junction bases unmatched: 3. The length of the CDR3 is 15 residues. The DNA for the CDR3 is TGTGCCAGCAGCTCCACAGGGGATAGCAATCAGCCCCAGCATTTT. This gives the protein CASSSTGDSNQPQHF.

The V gene is TRBV29-1, the J gene TRBJ2-7; 10 nucleotides agree with TRBD1. This CDR3 spans 14 amino acids. The germline CDR1 and CDR2 sequences are SQVTM and ANQGSEA. Trimming at V came to 4 bases and at J to 2 bases, leaving 5 bases not matched to a gene. The CDR3 region is CSVGEGTGAYEQYF. Written as DNA, the CDR3 is TGCAGCGTTGGTGAAGGGACAGGGGCCTACGAGCAGTACTTC.

This rearrangement joins TRBV6-5 to TRBJ1-1, with D possibly matching TRBD1 (5 bases). The germline CDR1 and CDR2 sequences are MNHEY and SVGAGI. V lost 10 bases to trimming and J lost 1 base, with 10 bases between them. The CDR3 is 12 residues long. The CDR3 nucleotides read TGTGCCACCCTAGGGGCGAACACTGAAGCTTTCTTT. Its translation: CATLGANTEAFF.

A word on this clone: The sample carries other DNA sequences with the same CDR3. This sequence joins TRBV5-1 and TRBJ1-1; no clear D. Germline CDR1 and CDR2: SGHRS and YFSETQ. The CDR3 sequence is 14 residues long. With 2 bases removed from V and 0 bases from J, the gap between germline ends came to 8 bases. For the CDR3, the DNA is TGCGCCAGCAGCTTAGGGCCCGTGAACACTGAAGCTTTCTTT. It encodes CASSLGPVNTEAFF.

The rearrangement uses TRBV5-6 and TRBJ1-5; D not certain. V was trimmed by 2 bases and J by 7 bases, leaving 13 bases between them. CDR3 length: 14 residues. Germline CDR1 reads SGHDT; CDR2 reads YYEEEE. In DNA, the CDR3 is TGTGCCAGCAGCTTAGCGGGAGCGAGGCAGCCCCAGCATTTT. It codes for CASSLAGARQPQHF.

This chain links TRBV27 with TRBJ2-1; a weak D match, TRBD1 (6 bases). The CDR3 is 14 amino acids. Germline V gives CDR1 MNHEY, CDR2 SMNVEV (reference sequence). The V end lost 5 bases, the J end lost 8 bases, and 16 bases lay between the germline ends. DNA of the CDR3: TGTGCCAGCAGTACCCGACAGGTTTATTATGAGCAGTTCTTC. It specifies CASSTRQVYYEQFF.

The J gene is TRBJ1-2, the V gene TRBV5-4; TRBD1 matches 10 bases. From germline, CDR1 is SGHNT and CDR2 YYREEE (reference sequence). The CDR3 consists of 15 residues. Germline trimming cut 5 bases from V and 5 bases from J; bases unmatched to any gene: 9. Written as DNA, the CDR3 is TGTGCCAGCAGGAGACAGGGGGCCCAGGGGTATGGCTACACCTTC. It translates to CASRRQGAQGYGYTF. Drawing the rest from reference TRBV5-4 and TRBJ1-2, the complete variable domain is ETGVTQSPTHLIKTRGQQVTLRCSSQSGHNTVSWYQQALGQGPQFIFQYYREEENGRGNFPPRFSGLQFPNYSSELNVNALELDDSALYLCASRRQGAQGYGYTFGSGTRLTVV.